This T cell receptor beta chain was sequenced in a study of technical replicates of blood from a handful of donors. The V gene's germline CDR1 is WNHNN and CDR2 SYGVQD (reference sequence). This CDR3 spans 18 amino acids. The V gene end was trimmed by 0 bases and the J gene end by 3 bases; junction bases not matched to a gene: 11. The method was immunoSEQ multiplex PCR; TCRdb's version includes in-frame clones alone and lacks a portion of them. The sample yields tens of thousands of clones, roughly 90% seen once. Sequencing used PBMCs. This TCR was recovered from a human donor in good health. Some clones in this sample may be carry-over from other donors' samples. The V call is TRBV10-1, the J call TRBJ2-5; the match to TRBD2 covers 9 bases. The CDR3 region is CASSESTPGIAGEETQYF. The CDR3 region has the DNA TGCGCCAGCAGTGAGTCGACCCCAGGTATAGCGGGGGAAGAGACCCAGTACTTC.